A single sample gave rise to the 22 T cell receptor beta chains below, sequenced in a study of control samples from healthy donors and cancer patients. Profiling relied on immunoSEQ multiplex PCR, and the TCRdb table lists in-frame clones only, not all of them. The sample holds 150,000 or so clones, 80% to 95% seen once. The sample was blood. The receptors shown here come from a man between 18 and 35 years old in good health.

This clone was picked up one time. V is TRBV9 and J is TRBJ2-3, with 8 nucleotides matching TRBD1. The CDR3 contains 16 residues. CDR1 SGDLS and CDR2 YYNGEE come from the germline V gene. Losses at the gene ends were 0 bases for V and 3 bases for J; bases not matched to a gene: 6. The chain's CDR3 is CASSVGTGLRTDTQYF. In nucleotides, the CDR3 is TGTGCCAGCAGCGTAGGGACAGGGTTAAGGACAGATACGCAGTATTTT.

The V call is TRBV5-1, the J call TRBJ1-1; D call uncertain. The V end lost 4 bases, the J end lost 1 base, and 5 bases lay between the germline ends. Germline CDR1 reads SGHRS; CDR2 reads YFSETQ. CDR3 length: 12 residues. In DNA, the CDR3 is TGCGCCAGCAGCACGGGGAACACTGAAGCTTTCTTT. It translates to CASSTGNTEAFF.

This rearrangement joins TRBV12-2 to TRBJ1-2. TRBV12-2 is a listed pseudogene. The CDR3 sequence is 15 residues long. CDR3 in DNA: TGTGCAAGTCGTATAGACTGGGAGGGTAACTATGGCTACACCTTC. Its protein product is CASRIDWEGNYGYTF.

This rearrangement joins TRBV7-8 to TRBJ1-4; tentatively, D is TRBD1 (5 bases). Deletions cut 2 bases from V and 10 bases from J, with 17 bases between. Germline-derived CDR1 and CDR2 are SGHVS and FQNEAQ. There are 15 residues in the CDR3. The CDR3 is CASSLPGTGDGKLFF. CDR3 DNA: TGTGCCAGCAGCTTACCCGGGACGGGAGATGGAAAACTGTTTTTT. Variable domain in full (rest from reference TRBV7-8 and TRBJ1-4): GAGVSQSPRYKVAKRGQDVALRCDPISGHVSLFWYQQALGQGPEFLTYFQNEAQLDKSGLPSDRFFAERPEGSVSTLKIQRTQQEDSAVYLCASSLPGTGDGKLFFGSGTQLSVL.

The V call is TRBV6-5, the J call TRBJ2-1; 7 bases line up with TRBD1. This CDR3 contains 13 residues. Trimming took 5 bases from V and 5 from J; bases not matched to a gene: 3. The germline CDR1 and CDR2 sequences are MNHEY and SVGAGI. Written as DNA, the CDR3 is TGTGCCAGCAGTCCCACAGGGGACAATGAGCAGTTCTTC. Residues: CASSPTGDNEQFF.

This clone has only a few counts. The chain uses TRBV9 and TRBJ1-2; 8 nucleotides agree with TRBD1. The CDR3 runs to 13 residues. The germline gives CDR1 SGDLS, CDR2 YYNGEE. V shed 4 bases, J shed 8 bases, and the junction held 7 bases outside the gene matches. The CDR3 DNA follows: TGTGCCAGCAGCTTGAGACAGGGGTCCGGCTACACCTTC. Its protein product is CASSLRQGSGYTF.

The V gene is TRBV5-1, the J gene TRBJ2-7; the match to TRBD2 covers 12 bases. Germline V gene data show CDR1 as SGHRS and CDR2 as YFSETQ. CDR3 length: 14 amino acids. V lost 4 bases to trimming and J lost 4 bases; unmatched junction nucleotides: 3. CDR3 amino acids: CASSAGTSGYEQYF. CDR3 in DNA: TGCGCCAGCAGCGCCGGGACTAGCGGGTACGAGCAGTACTTC.

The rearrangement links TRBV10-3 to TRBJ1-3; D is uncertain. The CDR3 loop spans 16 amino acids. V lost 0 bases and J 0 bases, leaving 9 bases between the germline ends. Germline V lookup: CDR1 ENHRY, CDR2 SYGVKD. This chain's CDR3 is CAISESLIGSGNTIYF. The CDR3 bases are TGTGCCATCAGTGAGTCACTAATCGGCTCTGGAAACACCATATATTTT.

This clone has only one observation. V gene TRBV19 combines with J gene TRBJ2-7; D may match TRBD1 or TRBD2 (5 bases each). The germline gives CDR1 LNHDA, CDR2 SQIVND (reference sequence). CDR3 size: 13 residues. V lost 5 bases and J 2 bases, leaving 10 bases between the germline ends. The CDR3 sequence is CASSGTETYEQYF. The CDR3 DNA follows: TGTGCCAGTAGTGGGACGGAGACCTACGAGCAGTACTTC.

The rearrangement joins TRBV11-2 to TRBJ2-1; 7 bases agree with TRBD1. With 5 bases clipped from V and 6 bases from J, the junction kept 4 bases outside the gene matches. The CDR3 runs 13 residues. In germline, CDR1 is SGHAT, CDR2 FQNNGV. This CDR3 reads CASSPAGGNEQFF. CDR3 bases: TGTGCCAGCAGCCCGGCAGGGGGCAATGAGCAGTTCTTC.

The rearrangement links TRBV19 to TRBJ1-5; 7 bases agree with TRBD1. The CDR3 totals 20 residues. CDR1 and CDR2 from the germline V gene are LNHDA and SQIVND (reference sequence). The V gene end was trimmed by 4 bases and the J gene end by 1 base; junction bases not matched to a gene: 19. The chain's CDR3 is CASSRHPFRQGGGSNQPQHF. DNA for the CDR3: TGTGCCAGTAGTAGACATCCCTTCCGACAGGGAGGAGGAAGCAATCAGCCCCAGCATTTT.

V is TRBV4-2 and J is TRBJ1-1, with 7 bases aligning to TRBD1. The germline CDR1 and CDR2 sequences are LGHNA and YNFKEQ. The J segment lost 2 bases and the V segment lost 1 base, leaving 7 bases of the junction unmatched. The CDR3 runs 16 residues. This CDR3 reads CASSQGEGAVNTEAFF. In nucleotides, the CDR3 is TGTGCCAGCAGCCAAGGTGAGGGGGCGGTTAACACTGAAGCTTTCTTT.

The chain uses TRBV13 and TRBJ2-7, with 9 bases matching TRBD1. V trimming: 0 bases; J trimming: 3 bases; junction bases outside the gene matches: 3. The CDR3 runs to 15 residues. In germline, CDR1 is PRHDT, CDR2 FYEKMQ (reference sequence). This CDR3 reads CASSLGGDRVYEQYF. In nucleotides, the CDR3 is TGTGCCAGCAGCTTAGGGGGGGACAGGGTCTACGAGCAGTACTTC.

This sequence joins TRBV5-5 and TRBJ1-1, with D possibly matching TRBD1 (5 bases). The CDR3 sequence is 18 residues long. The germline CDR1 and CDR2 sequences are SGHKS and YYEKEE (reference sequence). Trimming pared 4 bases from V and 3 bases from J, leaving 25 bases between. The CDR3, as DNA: TGTGCCAGCAGCCACCCTGGGACGGTTCCACCATCTTACACTGAAGCTTTCTTT. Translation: CASSHPGTVPPSYTEAFF. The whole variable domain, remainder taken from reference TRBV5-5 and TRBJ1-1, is DAGVTQSPTHLIKTRGQQVTLRCSPISGHKSVSWYQQVLGQGPQFIFQYYEKEERGRGNFPDRFSARQFPNYSSELNVNALLLGDSALYLCASSHPGTVPPSYTEAFFGQGTRLTVV.

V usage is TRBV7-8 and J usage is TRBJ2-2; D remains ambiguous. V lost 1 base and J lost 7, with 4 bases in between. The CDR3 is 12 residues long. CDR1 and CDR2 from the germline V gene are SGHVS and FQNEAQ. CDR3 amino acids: CASSLEFGELFF. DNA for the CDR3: TGTGCCAGCAGCTTAGAATTCGGGGAGCTGTTTTTT. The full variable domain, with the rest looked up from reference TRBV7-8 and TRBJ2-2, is GAGVSQSPRYKVAKRGQDVALRCDPISGHVSLFWYQQALGQGPEFLTYFQNEAQLDKSGLPSDRFFAERPEGSVSTLKIQRTQQEDSAVYLCASSLEFGELFFGEGSRLTVL.

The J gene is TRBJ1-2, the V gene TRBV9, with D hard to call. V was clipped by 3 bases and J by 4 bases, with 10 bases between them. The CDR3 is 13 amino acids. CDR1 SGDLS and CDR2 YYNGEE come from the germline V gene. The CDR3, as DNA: TGTGCCAGCAGCGCGGGAGGTGGCTATGGCTACACCTTC. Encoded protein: CASSAGGGYGYTF.

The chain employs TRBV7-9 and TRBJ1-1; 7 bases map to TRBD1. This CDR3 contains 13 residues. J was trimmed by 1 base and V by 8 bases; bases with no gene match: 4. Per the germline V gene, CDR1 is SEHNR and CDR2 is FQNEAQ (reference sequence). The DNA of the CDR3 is TGTGCCAGCGGACAGGCGACGAACACTGAAGCTTTCTTT. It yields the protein CASGQATNTEAFF.

DNA for the CDR3: TGCGCCAGCTCCCTCACTGTGAGGGGGTCTCCCAACGTAAACTATGGCTACACCTTC. Translated: CASSLTVRGSPNVNYGYTF. The rearrangement uses TRBV10-1 and TRBJ1-2; weak D call: TRBD1 (6 bases). Trimming stripped 8 bases from V and 2 bases from J, with 30 bases between. Germline V gene sequence: CDR1 WNHNN, CDR2 SYGVQD (reference sequence). This CDR3 region has 19 residues.

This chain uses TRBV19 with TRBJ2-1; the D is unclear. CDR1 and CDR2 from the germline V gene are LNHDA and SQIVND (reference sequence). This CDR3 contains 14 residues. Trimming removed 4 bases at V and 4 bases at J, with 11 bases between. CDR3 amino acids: CASSTGSVYNEQFF. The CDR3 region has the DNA TGTGCCAGTAGTACGGGTTCAGTTTACAATGAGCAGTTCTTC.

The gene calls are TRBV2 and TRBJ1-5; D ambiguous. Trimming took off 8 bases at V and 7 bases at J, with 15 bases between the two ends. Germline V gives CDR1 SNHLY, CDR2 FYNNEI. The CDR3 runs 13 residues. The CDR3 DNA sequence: TGTGCCAGCTCCGAAAGGTCGGAGCAGCCCCAGCATTTT. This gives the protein CASSERSEQPQHF.

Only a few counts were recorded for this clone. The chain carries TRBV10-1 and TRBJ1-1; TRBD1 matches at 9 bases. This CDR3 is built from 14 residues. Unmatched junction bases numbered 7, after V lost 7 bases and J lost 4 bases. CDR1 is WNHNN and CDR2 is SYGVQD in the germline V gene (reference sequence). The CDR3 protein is CASKPGQGGTEAFF. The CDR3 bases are TGCGCCAGCAAACCGGGACAGGGAGGCACTGAAGCTTTCTTT.

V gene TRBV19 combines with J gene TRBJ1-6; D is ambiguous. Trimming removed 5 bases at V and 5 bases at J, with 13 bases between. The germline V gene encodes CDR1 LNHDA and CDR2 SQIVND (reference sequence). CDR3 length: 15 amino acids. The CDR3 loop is CASSPREADNSPLHF. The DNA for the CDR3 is TGTGCCAGTAGTCCACGTGAGGCAGATAATTCACCCCTCCACTTT.